What follows are 3 T cell receptor beta chains derived from one specimen sequenced in a study of blood T cell repertoires in COVID-19. Method: immunoSEQ multiplex PCR; TCRdb's copy keeps in-frame clones and lacks some. The sample shows 150,000 or so clones, approximately 82% of them seen only once. The sample taken for sequencing was PBMCs or T cells enriched from blood (not recorded which). These receptors originate from a woman in her forties or fifties who had recovered from COVID-19.

The chain links TRBV5-1 to TRBJ2-7; TRBD1 matches 10 bases. V trimming: 4 bases; J trimming: 0 bases; junction bases outside the gene matches: 7. In germline, CDR1 is SGHRS, CDR2 YFSETQ. The CDR3 loop spans 16 amino acids. CDR3 protein: CASSPTGTGASYEQYV. CDR3 DNA: TGCGCCAGCAGCCCGACCGGGACAGGGGCCTCCTACGAGCAGTACGTC.

The rearrangement links TRBV18 to TRBJ1-6; D not certain. The CDR3 consists of 16 residues. Germline lookup yields CDR1 KGHSH and CDR2 LQKENI. V lost 3 bases, J lost 3 bases, and 12 bases lay in between. The CDR3 coding sequence is TGTGCCAGCTCACCGGTTAGCCGGGGCTATAATTCACCCCTCCACTTT. It specifies CASSPVSRGYNSPLHF.

The rearrangement uses TRBV2 and TRBJ1-4, with TRBD1 identical over 7 bases. Germline V gene lookup returns CDR1 SNHLY and CDR2 FYNNEI. J lost 3 bases, V lost 3 bases, and 4 bases had no gene match. The CDR3 is 15 residues long. The chain's CDR3 is CASSDKGAANEKLFF. CDR3 DNA: TGTGCCAGCAGTGATAAGGGGGCAGCTAATGAAAAACTGTTTTTT.